Listed here is a single T cell receptor beta chain. CDR1 ENHRY and CDR2 SYGVKD come from the germline V gene. The CDR3 has 14 amino acids. The V end was cut by 3 bases, the J end by 1 base, with 8 bases between. These data belong to a study of blood T cells in healthy people across ages. Through a sample-barcoded 5' primer and a J-beta primer mix, a second PCR was run for roughly 6 to 12 cycles. Each CDR3 protein is one row after TCRdb ran MiXCR on the 5' RACE reads. This sample yields roughly 800,000 distinct CDR3 sequences, of which more than 45% are seen a single time; about 20% belongs to the top ten.

The sample comprised blood. The source is a man aged 25 to 45 in good health. The V and J genes are TRBV10-3 and TRBJ2-3; D is undetermined. The CDR3 sequence is CAISDSKRTDTQYF. DNA for the CDR3: TGTGCCATCAGTGATTCCAAGCGCACAGATACGCAGTATTTT.